This is a list of T cell receptor beta chains from one sample in a study of response to subunit inactivated influenza vaccine. TCRdb redid the calling of the RT-PCR reads with MiXCR, one entry per CDR3 protein. The sample carries hundreds of thousands of distinct CDR3 sequences, 15% to 18% recorded once. Here the sequenced sample was PBMCs from blood, taken about 12 days after vaccination. The receptor source for this set is a man in his fifties or sixties who received an inactivated influenza vaccine. Both conserved end residues are trimmed from each CDR3.

V: TRBV5-6; J: TRBJ2-4; CDR3: ASSLGSGGAGNIQY
V: TRBV5-1; J: TRBJ2-3; CDR3: ASSLDRFTDTQY
V: TRBV7-2; J: TRBJ2-2; CDR3: ASTLTEEAAGELF
V: TRBV5-1; J: TRBJ2-2; CDR3: ASSWAQGAKNTGELF
V: TRBV5-1; J: TRBJ2-7; CDR3: ASSVGTTGTSGRSYEQY
V: TRBV20-1; J: TRBJ2-7; CDR3: SASTATGGRPYEQY
V: TRBV6-2/TRBV6-3; J: TRBJ2-1; CDR3: ASSYSLAGFSYNEQF
V: TRBV25-1; J: TRBJ2-3; CDR3: ASSEVGGGRIQY
V: TRBV9; J: TRBJ2-7; CDR3: ASSVGGGLGEQY
V: TRBV6-1; J: TRBJ1-4; CDR3: ASSTGTGGVKVEKLF
V: TRBV20-1; J: TRBJ2-5; CDR3: SAHKDYQETQY
V: TRBV19; J: TRBJ2-5; CDR3: ASSPTSSQTQY
V: TRBV18; J: TRBJ2-3; CDR3: ASSPPTVRNTQY
V: TRBV4-2; J: TRBJ2-4; CDR3: ASSQEGGAKNIQY
V: TRBV6-1; J: TRBJ2-1; CDR3: ASSEPGLADNEQF
V: TRBV28; J: TRBJ2-7; CDR3: ASSPQIRGYEQY
V: TRBV6-1; J: TRBJ2-4; CDR3: ASSPGTPNIQY
V: TRBV12-3/TRBV12-4; J: TRBJ2-3; CDR3: ASSLRFTDTQY
V: TRBV12-3/TRBV12-4; J: TRBJ1-1; CDR3: ASSLGGITEAF
V: TRBV6-2/TRBV6-3; J: TRBJ2-5; CDR3: ASSYPGQGYQETQY
V: TRBV29-1; J: TRBJ2-7; CDR3: SVARDSSYEQY
V: TRBV27; J: TRBJ2-3; CDR3: ASSLSAGLLDTQY
V: TRBV6-1; J: TRBJ1-1; CDR3: ASSDPGRSNTEAF
V: TRBV28; J: TRBJ2-5; CDR3: ASSLGDRDSATQY
V: TRBV20-1; J: TRBJ2-2; CDR3: SASPPQRANTGELF
V: TRBV5-1; J: TRBJ2-1; CDR3: ASSSGGLSYNEQF
V: TRBV18; J: TRBJ1-1; CDR3: ASARQGDTEAF
V: TRBV20-1; J: TRBJ2-5; CDR3: SAITLAVTETQY
V: TRBV5-1; J: TRBJ2-4; CDR3: ASSLSGGTNKNIQY
V: TRBV20-1; J: TRBJ2-1; CDR3: SARRLAGVDEQF
V: TRBV19; J: TRBJ2-1; CDR3: ASRSGAGEQF
V: TRBV10-3; J: TRBJ1-1; CDR3: AIRSTGGNTEAF
V: TRBV20-1; J: TRBJ2-1; CDR3: SARGGAGSEQF
V: TRBV20-1; J: TRBJ2-3; CDR3: SVQRGGASTDTQY
V: TRBV20-1; J: TRBJ2-1; CDR3: SARAGTSGNNEQF
V: TRBV4-3; J: TRBJ2-1; CDR3: ASSRKTRDSLTNEQF
V: TRBV12-3/TRBV12-4; J: TRBJ2-2; CDR3: ASRRSTGELF
V: TRBV28; J: TRBJ1-2; CDR3: ASRLGDYGYT
V: TRBV4-3; J: TRBJ1-2; CDR3: ASSPGGGDVRYGYT
V: TRBV12-3/TRBV12-4; J: TRBJ2-1; CDR3: ASSRNRAHGDNEQF
V: TRBV7-8; J: TRBJ2-2; CDR3: ASSLATGGELF
V: TRBV4-3; J: TRBJ2-7; CDR3: ASSQGQGSEQY
V: TRBV5-1; J: TRBJ2-3; CDR3: ASASGGNLNTQY
V: TRBV7-9; J: TRBJ2-7; CDR3: ASSLDGTGYEQY
V: TRBV4-1; J: TRBJ2-7; CDR3: ASSQDGAGTRNEQY
V: TRBV2; J: TRBJ2-1; CDR3: ASRRLAGGRGNEQF